This T cell receptor (beta chain) was sequenced during a study of T cell responses to AZD1222 COVID-19 vaccine. Study results and limitations: Donor demographics were predominantly white British with a female majority; clonal diversity may be underestimated.

Using immunoSEQ multiplex PCR, the repertoire was profiled, and TCRdb retains in-frame clones only, with some absent. The sample holds over 120,000 clones; around 87% are singletons and the top ten take around 1.5%. In the case of this clone: What it binds is not known.

Germline V gives CDR1 LNHDA, CDR2 SQIVND (reference sequence). Trimming cost V 7 bases and J 3 bases; bases outside gene matches: 7. This CDR3 comprises 15 residues. This material consisted of peripheral blood, taken on day 0 of AZD1222 vaccination. The clonotype was recovered from an adult in good health. The chain couples TRBV19 to TRBJ2-2; TRBD2 matches 8 bases. In DNA form, the CDR3 reads TGTGCCAGTAAGTGGCGGGAGGAGGACACCGGGGAGCTGTTTTTT. Translating gives CASKWREEDTGELFF.